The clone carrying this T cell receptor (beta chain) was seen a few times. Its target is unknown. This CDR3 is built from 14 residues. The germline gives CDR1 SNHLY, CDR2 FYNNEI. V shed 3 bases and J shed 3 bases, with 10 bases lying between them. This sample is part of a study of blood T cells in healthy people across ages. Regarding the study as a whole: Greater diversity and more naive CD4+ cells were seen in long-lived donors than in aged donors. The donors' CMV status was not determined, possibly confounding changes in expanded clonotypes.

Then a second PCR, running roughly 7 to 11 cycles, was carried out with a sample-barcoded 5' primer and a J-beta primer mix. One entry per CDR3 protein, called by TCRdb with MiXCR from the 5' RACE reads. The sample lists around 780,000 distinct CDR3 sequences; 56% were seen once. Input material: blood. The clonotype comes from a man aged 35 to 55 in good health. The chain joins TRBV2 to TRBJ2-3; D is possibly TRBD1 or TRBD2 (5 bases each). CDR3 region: CASSDLGETDTQYF. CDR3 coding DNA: TGTGCCAGCAGTGATTTGGGGGAAACAGATACGCAGTATTTT. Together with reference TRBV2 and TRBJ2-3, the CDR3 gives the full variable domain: EPEVTQTPSHQVTQMGQEVILRCVPISNHLYFYWYRQILGQKVEFLVSFYNNEISEKSEIFDDQFSVERPDGSNFTLKIRSTKLEDSAMYFCASSDLGETDTQYFGPGTRLTVL.